The clone carrying this T cell receptor (beta chain) was seen just once. No antigen is known for it. These data come from a study of cytomegalovirus exposure and HLA in healthy donors. Study findings and constraints: The majority of TCR sequences were rare, yet some public TCRs appeared in many donors. The study labeled 150 to 200 TCR beta chains cytomegalovirus-associated. Later, an analysis showed that TCR beta chains associated with HLA were more clonally expanded than others that were equally common.

The PCR contained 60 Vbeta and 13 Jbeta primers. The assay was immunoSEQ multiplex PCR, and TCRdb's table has in-frame clones only and misses some. Among approximately 150,000 clones listed, around 59% were seen once. Germline CDR1 reads LNHDA; CDR2 reads SQIVND (reference sequence). The length of the CDR3 is 12 residues. The V end lost 0 bases, the J end lost 6 bases, and 5 bases lay between the germline ends. Each donor was nominally healthy when sampled (though unrecorded immune exposures were likely). The sequence was obtained from a male donor in good health and CMV-seronegative. This chain joins TRBV19 and TRBJ1-1; D is ambiguous. The specimen sequenced was PBMCs. The CDR3 here is CASSIEGSEAFF. The CDR3 region has the DNA TGTGCCAGTAGTATAGAGGGCTCTGAAGCTTTCTTT.